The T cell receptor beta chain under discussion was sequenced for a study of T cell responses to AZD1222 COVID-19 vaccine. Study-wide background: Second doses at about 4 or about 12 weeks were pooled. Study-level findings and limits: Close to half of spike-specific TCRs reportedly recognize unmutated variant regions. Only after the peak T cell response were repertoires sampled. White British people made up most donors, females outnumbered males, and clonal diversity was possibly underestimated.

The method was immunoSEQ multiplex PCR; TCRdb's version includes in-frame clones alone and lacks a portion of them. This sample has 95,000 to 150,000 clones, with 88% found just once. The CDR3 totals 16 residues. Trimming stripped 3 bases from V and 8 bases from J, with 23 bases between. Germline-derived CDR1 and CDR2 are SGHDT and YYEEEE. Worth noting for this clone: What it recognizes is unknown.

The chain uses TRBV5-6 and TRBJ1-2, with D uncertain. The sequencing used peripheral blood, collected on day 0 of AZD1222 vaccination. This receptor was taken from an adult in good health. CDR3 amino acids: CASSSETREYSGGYTF. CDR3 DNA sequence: TGTGCCAGCAGCTCAGAGACCCGGGAGTATAGCGGGGGCTACACCTTC.